Described below is a single T cell receptor beta chain sequence and its context. The sample is drawn from a study of blood T cell repertoires in COVID-19. Study-wide background: Specimens from acute and convalescent COVID-19 originated in the United States, Italy and Spain.

Authors' methods: Amplification from reference gene primers served as the basis for estimated nucleated cell counts. The repertoire was sequenced with immunoSEQ multiplex PCR; TCRdb's copy has only in-frame clones and lacks some. The DNA was the basis for D and trimming; V, J and clone size are from that table. The sample carries 120,000 or so clones, over 75% recorded once. Germline trimming cut 6 bases from V and 1 base from J; bases unmatched to any gene: 9. This CDR3 spans 17 amino acids. CDR1 LNHDA and CDR2 SQIVND come from the germline V gene (reference sequence). Material for sequencing was peripheral blood. The TCR sequence derives from a man between 25 and 39 years old with COVID-19, enrolled during active disease. This sequence joins TRBV19 and TRBJ2-6, with 7 bases matching TRBD1. CDR3 nucleotide sequence: TGTGCCAGTAGACCGGTAGACAGGGCATCTGGGGCCAACGTCCTGACTTTC. Translated: CASRPVDRASGANVLTF.